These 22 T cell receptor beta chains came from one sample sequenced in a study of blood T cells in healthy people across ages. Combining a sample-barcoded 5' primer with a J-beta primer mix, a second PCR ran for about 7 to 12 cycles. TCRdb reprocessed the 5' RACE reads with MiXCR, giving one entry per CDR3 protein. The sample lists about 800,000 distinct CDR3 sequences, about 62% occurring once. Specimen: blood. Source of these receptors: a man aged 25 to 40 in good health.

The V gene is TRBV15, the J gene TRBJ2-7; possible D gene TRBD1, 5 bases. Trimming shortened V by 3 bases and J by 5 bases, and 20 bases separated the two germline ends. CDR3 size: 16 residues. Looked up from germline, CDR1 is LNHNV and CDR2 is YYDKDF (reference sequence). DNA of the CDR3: TGTGCCACCAGCAGTGTAGGGGTCAGGCTGCTAGACGAGCAGTACTTC. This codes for CATSSVGVRLLDEQYF. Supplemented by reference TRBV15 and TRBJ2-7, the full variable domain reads DAMVIQNPRYQVTQFGKPVTLSCSQTLNHNVMYWYQQKSSQAPKLLFHYYDKDFNNEADTPDNFQSRRPNTSFCFLDIRSPGLGDTAMYLCATSSVGVRLLDEQYFGPGTRLTVT.

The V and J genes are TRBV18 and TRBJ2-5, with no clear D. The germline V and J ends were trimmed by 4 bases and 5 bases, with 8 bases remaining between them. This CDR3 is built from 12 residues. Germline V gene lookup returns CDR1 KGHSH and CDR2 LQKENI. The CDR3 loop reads CASSQIGETQYF. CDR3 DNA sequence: TGTGCCAGCTCACAAATCGGGGAGACCCAGTACTTC.

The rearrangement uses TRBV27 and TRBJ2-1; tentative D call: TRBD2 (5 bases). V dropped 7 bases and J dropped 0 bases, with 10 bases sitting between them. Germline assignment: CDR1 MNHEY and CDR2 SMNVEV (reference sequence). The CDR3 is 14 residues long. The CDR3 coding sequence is TGTGCCAGCACTCAGCGGAGCTCCTACAATGAGCAGTTCTTC. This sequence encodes CASTQRSSYNEQFF.

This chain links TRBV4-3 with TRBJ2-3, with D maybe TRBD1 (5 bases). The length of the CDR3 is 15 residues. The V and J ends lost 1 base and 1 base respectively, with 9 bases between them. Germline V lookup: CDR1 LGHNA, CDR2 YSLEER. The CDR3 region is CASSQALGGTDTQYF. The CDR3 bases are TGCGCCAGCAGCCAAGCGCTAGGGGGCACAGATACGCAGTATTTT.

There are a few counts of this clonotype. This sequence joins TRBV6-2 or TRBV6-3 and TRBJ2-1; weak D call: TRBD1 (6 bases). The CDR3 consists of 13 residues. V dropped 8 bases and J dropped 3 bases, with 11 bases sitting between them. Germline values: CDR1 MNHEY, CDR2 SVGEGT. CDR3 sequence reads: CASGTPIYNEQFF. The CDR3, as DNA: TGTGCCAGCGGGACACCGATCTACAATGAGCAGTTCTTC.

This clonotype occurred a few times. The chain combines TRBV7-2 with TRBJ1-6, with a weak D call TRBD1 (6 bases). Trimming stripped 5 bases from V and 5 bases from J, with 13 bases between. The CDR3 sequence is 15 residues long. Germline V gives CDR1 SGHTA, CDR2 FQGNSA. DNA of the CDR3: TGTGCCAGCAGCCTGAGAGGGGGAAATAATTCACCCCTCCACTTT. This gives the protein CASSLRGGNNSPLHF. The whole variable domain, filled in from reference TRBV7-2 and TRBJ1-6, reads GAGVSQSPSNKVTEKGKDVELRCDPISGHTALYWYRQSLGQGLEFLIYFQGNSAPDKSGLPSDRFSAERTGGSVSTLTIQRTQQEDSAVYLCASSLRGGNNSPLHFGNGTRLTVT.

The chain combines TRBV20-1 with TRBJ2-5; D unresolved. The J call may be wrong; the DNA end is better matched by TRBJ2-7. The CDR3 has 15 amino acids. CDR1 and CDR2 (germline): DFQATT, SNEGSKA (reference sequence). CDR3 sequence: CSARPRLWPVYEQYF. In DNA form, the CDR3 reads TGCAGTGCTAGACCCCGATTGTGGCCGGTTTACGAGCAGTACTTC.

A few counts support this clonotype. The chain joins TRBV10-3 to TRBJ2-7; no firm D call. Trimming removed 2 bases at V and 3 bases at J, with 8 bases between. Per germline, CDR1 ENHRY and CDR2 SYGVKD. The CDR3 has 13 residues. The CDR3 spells CAISEGRIYEQYF. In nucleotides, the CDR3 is TGTGCCATCAGTGAGGGCAGGATCTACGAGCAGTACTTC.

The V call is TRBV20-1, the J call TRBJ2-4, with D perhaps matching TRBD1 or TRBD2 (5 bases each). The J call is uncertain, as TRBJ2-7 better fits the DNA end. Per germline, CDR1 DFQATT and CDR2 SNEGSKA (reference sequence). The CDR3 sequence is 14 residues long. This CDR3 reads CSAGAVGGGYEQYF. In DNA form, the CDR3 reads TGCAGTGCCGGAGCCGTCGGTGGGGGTTACGAGCAGTACTTC.

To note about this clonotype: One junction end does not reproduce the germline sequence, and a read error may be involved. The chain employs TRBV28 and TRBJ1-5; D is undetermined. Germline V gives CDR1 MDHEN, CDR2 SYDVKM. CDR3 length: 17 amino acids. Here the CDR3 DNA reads TGTGCCGGCAGTTGGCCCCAATCGGGGATTCGCAATCAGCCCCAGCATTTT. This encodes CAGSWPQSGIRNQPQHF.

CDR3: CASSHIFRGRPYEQYF. The CDR3, as DNA: TGTGCCAGCAGCCATATATTCAGGGGAAGGCCCTACGAGCAGTACTTC. The chain couples TRBV4-2 to TRBJ2-4, with a possible D match to TRBD1 (6 bases). The end of the DNA aligns better with TRBJ2-7, so the J call may be wrong. The CDR3 contains 16 residues. CDR1 LGHNA and CDR2 YNFKEQ come from the germline V gene.

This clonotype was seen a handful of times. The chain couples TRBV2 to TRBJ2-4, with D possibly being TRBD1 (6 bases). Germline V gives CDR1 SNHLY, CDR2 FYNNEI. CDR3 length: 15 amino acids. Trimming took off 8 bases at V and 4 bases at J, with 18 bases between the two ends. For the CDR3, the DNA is TGTGCCAGCCTCCTCCAACCGGGACAAAAAAACATTCAGTACTTC. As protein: CASLLQPGQKNIQYF. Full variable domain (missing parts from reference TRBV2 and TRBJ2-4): EPEVTQTPSHQVTQMGQEVILRCVPISNHLYFYWYRQILGQKVEFLVSFYNNEISEKSEIFDDQFSVERPDGSNFTLKIRSTKLEDSAMYFCASLLQPGQKNIQYFGAGTRLSVL.

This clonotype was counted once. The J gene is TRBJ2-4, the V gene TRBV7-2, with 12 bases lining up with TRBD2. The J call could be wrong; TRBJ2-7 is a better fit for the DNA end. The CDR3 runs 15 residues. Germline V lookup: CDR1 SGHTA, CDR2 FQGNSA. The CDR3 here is CASSLLASGRDEQYF. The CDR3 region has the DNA TGTGCCAGCAGCCTACTAGCTAGCGGGAGGGACGAGCAGTACTTC.

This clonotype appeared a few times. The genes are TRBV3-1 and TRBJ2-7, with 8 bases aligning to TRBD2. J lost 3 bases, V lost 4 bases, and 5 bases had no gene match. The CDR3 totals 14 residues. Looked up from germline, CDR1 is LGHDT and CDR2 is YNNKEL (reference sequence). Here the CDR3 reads CASSLTAGGYEQYF. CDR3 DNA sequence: TGTGCCAGCAGCCTAACGGCGGGGGGCTACGAGCAGTACTTC.

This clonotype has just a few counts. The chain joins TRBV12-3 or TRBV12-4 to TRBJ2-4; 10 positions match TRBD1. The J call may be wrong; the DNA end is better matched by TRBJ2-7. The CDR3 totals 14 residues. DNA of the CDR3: TGTGCCAGCAGCCTGCGACAGGGGGCTGACGAGCAGTACTTC. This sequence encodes CASSLRQGADEQYF.

The CDR3 DNA reads as TGTGCCATCAGTGAGTCAGGAACCGTTGTGCGGAGCTCCTACAATGAGCAGTTCTTC. It specifies CAISESGTVVRSSYNEQFF. The J gene is TRBJ2-1, the V gene TRBV10-3; D not certain. Germline lookup yields CDR1 ENHRY and CDR2 SYGVKD. The CDR3 spans 19 residues. Trimming cost V 0 bases and J 0 bases, with 18 bases left between them.

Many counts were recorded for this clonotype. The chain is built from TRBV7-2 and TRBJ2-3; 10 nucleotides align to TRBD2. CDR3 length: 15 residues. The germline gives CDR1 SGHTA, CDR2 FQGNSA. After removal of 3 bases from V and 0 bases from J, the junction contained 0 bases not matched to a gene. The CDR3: CASSLTSGSTDTQYF. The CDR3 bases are TGTGCCAGCAGCTTGACTAGCGGGAGCACAGATACGCAGTATTTT.

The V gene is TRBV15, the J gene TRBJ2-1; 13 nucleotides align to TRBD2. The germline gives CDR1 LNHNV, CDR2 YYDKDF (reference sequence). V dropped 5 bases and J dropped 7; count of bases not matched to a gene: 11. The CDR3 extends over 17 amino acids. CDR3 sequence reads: CATSEGGLAGEGNEQFF. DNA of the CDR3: TGTGCCACCAGCGAAGGAGGACTAGCGGGAGAGGGGAATGAGCAGTTCTTC.

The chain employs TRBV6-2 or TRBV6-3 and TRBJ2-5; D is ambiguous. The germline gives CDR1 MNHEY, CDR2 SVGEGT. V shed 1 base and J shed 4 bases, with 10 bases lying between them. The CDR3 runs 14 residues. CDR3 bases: TGTGCCAGCAGTTACTTCTTAGGCGGAGAGACCCAGTACTTC. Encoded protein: CASSYFLGGETQYF.

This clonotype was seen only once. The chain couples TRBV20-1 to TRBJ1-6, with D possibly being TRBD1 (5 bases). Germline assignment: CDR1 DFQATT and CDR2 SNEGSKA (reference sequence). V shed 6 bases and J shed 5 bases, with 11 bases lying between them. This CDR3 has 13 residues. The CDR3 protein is CSAQGANNSPLHF. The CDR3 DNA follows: TGCAGTGCGCAGGGAGCCAATAATTCACCCCTCCACTTT.

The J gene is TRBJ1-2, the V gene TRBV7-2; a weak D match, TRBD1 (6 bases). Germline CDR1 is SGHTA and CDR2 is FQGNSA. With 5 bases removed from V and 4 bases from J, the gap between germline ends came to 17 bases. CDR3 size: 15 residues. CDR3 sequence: CASSLRQAAGYGYTF. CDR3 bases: TGTGCCAGCAGCCTGAGACAGGCGGCGGGCTATGGCTACACCTTC. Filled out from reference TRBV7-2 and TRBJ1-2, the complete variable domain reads GAGVSQSPSNKVTEKGKDVELRCDPISGHTALYWYRQSLGQGLEFLIYFQGNSAPDKSGLPSDRFSAERTGGSVSTLTIQRTQQEDSAVYLCASSLRQAAGYGYTFGSGTRLTVV.

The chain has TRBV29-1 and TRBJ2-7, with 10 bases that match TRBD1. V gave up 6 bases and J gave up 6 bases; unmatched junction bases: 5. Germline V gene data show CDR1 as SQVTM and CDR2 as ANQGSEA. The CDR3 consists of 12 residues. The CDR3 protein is CSVDRGFREQYF. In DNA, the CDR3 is TGCAGCGTGGACAGGGGGTTTCGCGAGCAGTACTTC.